Sequencing of this T cell receptor (beta chain) was carried out in a study of cytomegalovirus exposure and HLA in healthy donors. Primers for the PCR totalled 60 Vbeta and 13 Jbeta. TCRdb's table, derived via immunoSEQ multiplex PCR, lists solely in-frame clones and lacks some. The sample has more than 100,000 clones, roughly 80% seen once. The donors comprised healthy bone marrow donors. The sequence derives from a woman in her forties or fifties in good health and CMV-seropositive. The sequenced sample was PBMCs.

CDR3 residues: CASSLYDRGNQPQHF. The CDR3 bases are TGTGCCAGCAGTTTATACGACAGGGGAAATCAGCCCCAGCATTTT. This chain uses TRBV28 with TRBJ1-5; 8 nucleotides agree with TRBD1. Trimming removed 1 base from V and 4 bases from J; junction bases left unmatched: 3. Germline V gene data show CDR1 as MDHEN and CDR2 as SYDVKM. This CDR3 spans 15 amino acids.